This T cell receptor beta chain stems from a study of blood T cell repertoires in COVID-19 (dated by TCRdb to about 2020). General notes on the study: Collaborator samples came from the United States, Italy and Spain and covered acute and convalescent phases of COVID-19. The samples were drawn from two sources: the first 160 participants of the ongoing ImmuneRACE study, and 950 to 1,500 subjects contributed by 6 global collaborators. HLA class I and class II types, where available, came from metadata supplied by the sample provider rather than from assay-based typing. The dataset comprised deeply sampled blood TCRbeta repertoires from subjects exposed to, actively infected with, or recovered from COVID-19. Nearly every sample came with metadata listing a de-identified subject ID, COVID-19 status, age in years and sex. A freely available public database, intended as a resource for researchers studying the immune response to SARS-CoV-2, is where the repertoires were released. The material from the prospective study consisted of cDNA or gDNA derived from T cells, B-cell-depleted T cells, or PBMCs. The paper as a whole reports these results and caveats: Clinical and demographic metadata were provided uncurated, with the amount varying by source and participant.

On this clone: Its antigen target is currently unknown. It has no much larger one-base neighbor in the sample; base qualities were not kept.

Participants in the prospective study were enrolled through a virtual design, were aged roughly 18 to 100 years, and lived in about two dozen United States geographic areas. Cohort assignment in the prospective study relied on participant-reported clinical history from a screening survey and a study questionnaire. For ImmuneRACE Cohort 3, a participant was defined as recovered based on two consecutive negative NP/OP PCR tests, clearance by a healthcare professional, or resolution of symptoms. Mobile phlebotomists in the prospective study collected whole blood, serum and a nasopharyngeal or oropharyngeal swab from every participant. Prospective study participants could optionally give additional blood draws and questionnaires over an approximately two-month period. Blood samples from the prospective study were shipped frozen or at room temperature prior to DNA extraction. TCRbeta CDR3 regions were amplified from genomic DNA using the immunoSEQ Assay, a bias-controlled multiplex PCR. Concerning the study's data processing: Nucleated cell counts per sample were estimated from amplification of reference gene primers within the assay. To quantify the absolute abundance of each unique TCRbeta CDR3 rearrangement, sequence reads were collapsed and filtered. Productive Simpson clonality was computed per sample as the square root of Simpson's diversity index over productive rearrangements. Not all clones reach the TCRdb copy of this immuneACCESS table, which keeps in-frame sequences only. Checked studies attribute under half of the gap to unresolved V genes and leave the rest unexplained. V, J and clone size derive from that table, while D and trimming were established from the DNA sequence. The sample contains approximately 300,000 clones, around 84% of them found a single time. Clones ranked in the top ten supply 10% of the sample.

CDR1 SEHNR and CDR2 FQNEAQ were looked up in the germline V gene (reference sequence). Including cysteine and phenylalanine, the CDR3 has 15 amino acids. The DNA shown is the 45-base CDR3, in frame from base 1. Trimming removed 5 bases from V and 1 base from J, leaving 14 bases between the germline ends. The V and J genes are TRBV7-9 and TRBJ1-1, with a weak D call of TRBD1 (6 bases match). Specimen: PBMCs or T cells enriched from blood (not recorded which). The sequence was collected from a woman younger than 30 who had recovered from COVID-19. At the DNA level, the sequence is TGTGCCAGCAGCCGTGGGGGCAGCGCGAACACTGAAGCTTTCTTT. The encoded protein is CASSRGGSANTEAFF.